This is a list of T cell receptor beta chains from one sample in a study of cytomegalovirus exposure and HLA in healthy donors. The data were produced by immunoSEQ multiplex PCR, yet TCRdb's version contains in-frame clones alone and is incomplete. The table has some 150,000 clones, roughly 79% seen once. The specimen sequenced was PBMCs. Receptor source: a male donor in good health and CMV-seronegative. The conserved cysteine and the conserved F or W are not part of the CDR3 here. Each record gives: clone size, J gene, V gene, CDR3 protein. Clone size is stated in some rows and not others, as once, few, many or a class when expanded.

>NA|TRBJ1-2|TRBV6-5
ASSYQGFGYT
>NA|TRBJ1-2|TRBV7-8
ASSLGRANYGYT
>NA|TRBJ1-5|TRBV5-4
ASSLAGGNQPQH
>NA|TRBJ2-4|TRBV12-5
ASASEDRGRWNIQY
>NA|TRBJ2-2|TRBV7-6
ASSLGPAGGNTGELF
>few|TRBJ2-1|TRBV14
ASSQAASGGANEQF
>NA|TRBJ1-1|TRBV19
ASSPSREGTGGAF
>many|TRBJ2-2|TRBV5-1
ASNAYGTGVTGELF
>once|TRBJ2-3|TRBV7-2
ASSEQGNTQY
>NA|TRBJ1-5|TRBV7-2
ASSLEAGGGNQPQH
>NA|TRBJ1-6|TRBV19
ASTDGRAPLH
>NA|TRBJ2-5|TRBV9
ASSGLTSGGGTQY
>NA|TRBJ2-7|TRBV19
ASRMGQGIDYEQY
>NA|TRBJ1-1|TRBV7-2
ASSWTGPEAF
>NA|TRBJ1-5|TRBV7-8
AVGGSTTNQPQH
>NA|TRBJ2-2|TRBV4-2
ASSQESGAGELF
>NA|TRBJ2-7|TRBV5-6
ASSLGRGREQY
>NA|TRBJ2-6|TRBV7-7
ASSAGQGLANVLT
>NA|TRBJ2-7|TRBV7-2
ASSFSGGLNYEQY
>NA|TRBJ1-6|TRBV18
ASSLGGAYNSPLH
>NA|TRBJ2-2|TRBV10-2
ASSERVSGELF
>NA|TRBJ2-7|TRBV9
ASSVGGGVVYEQY
>NA|TRBJ1-1|TRBV19
ASRDRGAGVNTEAF
>NA|TRBJ1-3|TRBV7-9
ASRGTGGQKNSGNTIY
>NA|TRBJ1-2|TRBV7-9
ASSAGTGYGYT
>NA|TRBJ2-7|TRBV29-1
SVASTGQLGEQY
>NA|TRBJ2-2|TRBV30
AWTVTGELF
>NA|TRBJ1-2|TRBV7-2
ASSSILLQGAGYGYT
>NA|TRBJ2-7|TRBV19
ASSMEDSYYEQY
>once|TRBJ2-2|TRBV7-9
ASSTPSGGARAGELF
>once|TRBJ2-1|TRBV12-5
ASGLSPDEQF
>few|TRBJ2-7|TRBV6-6
ASSPGTGNGEQY
>NA|TRBJ2-7|TRBV7-2
ASRFSSSSYEQY
>once|TRBJ1-2|TRBV6-6
ASTNGGRGRYGYT
>NA|TRBJ2-3|TRBV29-1
SAHRGDTQY
>NA|TRBJ1-2|TRBV29-1
SAGPESEFTSYGYT
>few|TRBJ2-1|TRBV12-5
ASVNRDRGSREQF
>NA|TRBJ2-5|TRBV7-3
ASSSGQQETQY
>NA|TRBJ2-7|TRBV7-2
ASSLVRRRSSYEQY
>few|TRBJ2-7|TRBV6-5
ASSYSPQVTYEQY
>few|TRBJ2-7|TRBV5-1
ASSRDFSYEQY
>NA|TRBJ2-1|TRBV27
ASSLGRYNEQF
>NA|TRBJ2-1|TRBV7-8
ASSLGGGGDEQF
>NA|TRBJ2-2|TRBV5-1
ASSLLPDRANTGELF
>NA|TRBJ2-3|TRBV7-8
ASSVRLAGGTDTQY
>NA|TRBJ1-4|TRBV27
ASSPSGGGNEKLF
>NA|TRBJ2-3|TRBV10-1
ASSDRGTDTQY
>NA|TRBJ2-7|TRBV7-9
ASSFGAGNYEQY
>NA|TRBJ1-3|TRBV4-3
ASSQDRGTRSGNTIY
>NA|TRBJ2-2|TRBV9
ASNPSGGRNTGELF
>NA|TRBJ1-1|TRBV9
ASSVTTGTEAF
>NA|TRBJ2-7|TRBV11-2
ASSLGQGAEEQY
>NA|TRBJ1-4|TRBV30
AWSAGTGDEKLF
>NA|NA|TRBV10-3
AISPGTGAYEQY
>NA|TRBJ1-6|TRBV15
ATSDRQGSNSPLH
>NA|TRBJ1-2|TRBV19
ASSIGRTGPRGDGYT
>NA|TRBJ2-6|TRBV6-1
ASSRGSGANVLT
>NA|TRBJ1-4|TRBV7-2
ASSTRVEEKLF
>NA|TRBJ2-3|TRBV5-1
ASSLQGSLRDTQY
>NA|TRBJ2-1|TRBV5-1
ASSPQGGDNEQF